The 4 T cell receptor beta chains below all came from one sample that was sequenced in a study. TCRdb independently ran MiXCR on the 5' RACE reads; one entry per CDR3 protein. The sample carries over 55,000 distinct CDR3 sequences, around a quarter recorded once. Sequenced input: tumor-infiltrating memory CD4+ T cells sorted from the breast tumor. Subset described: memory CD4+ T cells, CD4+CD45RO+CD25-. The receptors derive from a female donor with breast cancer.

This clonotype has a handful of counts. The rearrangement joins TRBV4-3 to TRBJ1-1; D may be TRBD1 (5 bases). V was clipped by 0 bases and J by 3 bases, with 11 bases between them. The CDR3 runs to 15 residues. Germline V gene data show CDR1 as LGHNA and CDR2 as YSLEER. CDR3: CASSQDGDRYTEAFF. The CDR3 DNA is TGCGCCAGCAGCCAAGATGGGGACCGGTACACTGAAGCTTTCTTT.

There are many counts of this clonotype. The chain has TRBV6-5 and TRBJ1-5; D not resolved. The CDR3 has 12 amino acids. Germline V gene lookup returns CDR1 MNHEY and CDR2 SVGAGI. Deletions cut 6 bases from V and 4 bases from J, with 7 bases between. CDR3 loop: CASRTLNQPQHF. The CDR3 DNA is TGTGCCAGCAGAACCTTGAATCAGCCCCAGCATTTT.

The gene calls are TRBV7-3 and TRBJ1-1; no clear D gene. Per the germline V gene, CDR1 is SGHTA and CDR2 is FQGTGA. The CDR3 loop spans 14 amino acids. Trimming left V 1 base short and J 1 base short, with 7 bases between. CDR3 bases: TGTGCCAGCAGCTTAATGCGGGCGAACACTGAAGCTTTCTTT. Its translation: CASSLMRANTEAFF.

The rearrangement uses TRBV7-2 and TRBJ2-5, with 10 bases identical to TRBD2. The CDR3 covers 17 residues. J gave up 7 bases and V 1 base, and 12 bases lay outside the gene matches. CDR1 is SGHTA, CDR2 FQGNSA, per germline. This CDR3 is CASSLEPSGRGARTQYF. The CDR3, as DNA: TGTGCCAGCAGCTTAGAACCTAGCGGGAGAGGCGCCCGGACCCAGTACTTC. Full variable domain (outside the CDR3, taken from reference TRBV7-2 and TRBJ2-5): GAGVSQSPSNKVTEKGKDVELRCDPISGHTALYWYRQSLGQGLEFLIYFQGNSAPDKSGLPSDRFSAERTGGSVSTLTIQRTQQEDSAVYLCASSLEPSGRGARTQYFGPGTRLLVL.